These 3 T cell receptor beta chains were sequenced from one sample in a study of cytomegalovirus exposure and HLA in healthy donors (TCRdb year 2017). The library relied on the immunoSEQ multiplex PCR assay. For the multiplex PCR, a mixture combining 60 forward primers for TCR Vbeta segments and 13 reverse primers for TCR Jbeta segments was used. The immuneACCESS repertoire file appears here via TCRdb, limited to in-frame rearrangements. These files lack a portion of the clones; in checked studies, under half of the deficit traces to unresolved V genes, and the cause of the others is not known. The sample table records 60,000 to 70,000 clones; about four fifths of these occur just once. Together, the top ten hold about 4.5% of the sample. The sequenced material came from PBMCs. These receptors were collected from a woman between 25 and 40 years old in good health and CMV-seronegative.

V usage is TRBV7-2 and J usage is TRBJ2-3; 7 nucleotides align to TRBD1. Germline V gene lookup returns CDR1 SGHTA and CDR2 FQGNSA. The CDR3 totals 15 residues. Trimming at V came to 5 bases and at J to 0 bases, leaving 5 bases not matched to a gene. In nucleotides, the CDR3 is TGTGCCAGCAGCCCAGGGGGTTTGAGCACAGATACGCAGTATTTT. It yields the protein CASSPGGLSTDTQYF.

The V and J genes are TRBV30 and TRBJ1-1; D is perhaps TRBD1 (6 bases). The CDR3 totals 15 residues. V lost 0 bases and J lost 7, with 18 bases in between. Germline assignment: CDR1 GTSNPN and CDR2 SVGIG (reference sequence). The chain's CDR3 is CAWSVGGGGAGEAFF. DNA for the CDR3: TGTGCCTGGAGTGTAGGTGGAGGGGGGGCTGGTGAAGCTTTCTTT.

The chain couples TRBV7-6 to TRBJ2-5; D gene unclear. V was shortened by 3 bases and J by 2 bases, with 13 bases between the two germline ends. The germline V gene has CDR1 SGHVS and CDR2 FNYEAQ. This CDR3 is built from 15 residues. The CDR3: CASSFLGGEQETQYF. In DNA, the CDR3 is TGTGCCAGCAGCTTCCTAGGCGGAGAACAAGAGACCCAGTACTTC.